This TCR beta chain comes out of a study of blood T cell repertoires in COVID-19. Study as a whole: Samples taken during acute and convalescent COVID-19 were collected in the United States, Italy and Spain. Sources were T cells, B-cell-depleted T cells, or PBMCs; the material itself was cDNA or gDNA.

Per the original data handling: Reference gene primer amplification gave nucleated cell count estimates. TCRdb's table, derived via immunoSEQ multiplex PCR, lists solely in-frame clones and lacks some. That table is the source of V, J and clone size, and D and trimming were worked out from the DNA. The top ten clones hold approximately 0.77% of a sample with 200,000 to 250,000 clones, about 90% of them seen once. One Seattle source followed patients from active infection through their disease course. CDR1 is LGHDT, CDR2 YNNKEL, per germline (reference sequence). The CDR3 length is 15 residues. V was trimmed by 4 bases and J by 6 bases, leaving 18 bases between them.

This chain links TRBV3-1 (or the pseudogene TRBV3-2) with TRBJ1-1, with D perhaps matching TRBD1 (5 bases). The TCR comes from a man aged 60-69 years with COVID-19, enrolled during active disease. Sequencing used peripheral blood. This CDR3 reads CASSLGTPLGAEAFF. As DNA, the CDR3 is TGTGCCAGCAGCCTTGGGACTCCTCTGGGGGCTGAAGCTTTCTTT.